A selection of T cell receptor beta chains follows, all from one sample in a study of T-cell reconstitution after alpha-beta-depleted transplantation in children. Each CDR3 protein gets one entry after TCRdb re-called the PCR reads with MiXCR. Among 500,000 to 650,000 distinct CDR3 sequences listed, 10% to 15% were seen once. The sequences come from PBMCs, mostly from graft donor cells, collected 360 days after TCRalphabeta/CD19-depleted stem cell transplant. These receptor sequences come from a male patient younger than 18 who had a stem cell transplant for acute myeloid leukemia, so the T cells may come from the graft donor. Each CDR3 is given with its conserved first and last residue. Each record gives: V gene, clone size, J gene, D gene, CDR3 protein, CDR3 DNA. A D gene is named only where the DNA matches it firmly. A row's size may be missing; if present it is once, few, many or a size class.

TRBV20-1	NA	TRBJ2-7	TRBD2	CSARLRSGNRYEQYF	TGCAGTGCTAGACTCCGTAGCGGGAATCGCTACGAGCAGTACTTC
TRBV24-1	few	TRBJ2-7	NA	CATSDGGLSYEQYF	TGTGCCACCAGTGATGGAGGGCTCTCCTACGAGCAGTACTTC
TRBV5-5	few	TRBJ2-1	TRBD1	CASSDLQGAPYNEQFF	TGTGCCAGCAGCGACTTGCAGGGGGCCCCCTACAATGAGCAGTTCTTC
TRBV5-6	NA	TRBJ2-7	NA	CASSLFDRIYEQYF	TGTGCCAGCAGCTTGTTCGACAGGATCTACGAGCAGTACTTC
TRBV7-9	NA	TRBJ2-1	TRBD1	CASSSPDRVYNEQFF	TGTGCCAGCAGCTCCCCAGACAGGGTCTACAATGAGCAGTTCTTC
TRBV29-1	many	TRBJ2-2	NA	CTMRAANTGELFF	TGCACCATGAGGGCCGCGAACACCGGGGAGCTGTTTTTT
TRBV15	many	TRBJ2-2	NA	CATSLATAFTGELFF	TGTGCCACCAGCCTTGCCACAGCGTTCACCGGGGAGCTGTTTTTT
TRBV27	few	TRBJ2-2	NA	CASSLGRYTGELFF	TGTGCCAGCAGTTTAGGGCGATACACCGGGGAGCTGTTTTTT
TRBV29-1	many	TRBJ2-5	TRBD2	CSVEDRLAELTKYF	TGCAGCGTTGAAGATCGACTAGCGGAGCTCACCAAGTACTTC
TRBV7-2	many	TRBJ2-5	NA	CASSFQRFQETQYF	TGTGCCAGCAGCTTTCAGCGGTTCCAAGAGACCCAGTACTTC
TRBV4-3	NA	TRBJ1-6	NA	CASSQDTGGESPLHF	TGCGCCAGCAGCCAAGATACAGGCGGAGAATCACCCCTCCACTTT
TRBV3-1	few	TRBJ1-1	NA	CASSWGGGTEAFF	TGTGCCAGCAGCTGGGGCGGGGGCACTGAAGCTTTCTTT
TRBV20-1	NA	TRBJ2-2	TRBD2	CSAAWREAPRVTGELFF	TGCAGTGCTGCCTGGCGGGAGGCCCCCAGAGTCACCGGGGAGCTGTTTTTT
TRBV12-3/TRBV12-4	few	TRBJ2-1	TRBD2	CASRPQGQGGLAGNNEQFF	TGTGCCAGCAGGCCTCAGGGACAGGGAGGACTAGCGGGGAACAATGAGCAGTTCTTC
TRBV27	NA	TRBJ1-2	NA	CASSTRPRYGYTF	TGTGCCAGCAGTACTCGACCCCGCTATGGCTACACCTTC
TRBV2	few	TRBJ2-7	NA	CASSEDFKPGRPRTSYEQYF	TGTGCCAGCAGTGAAGATTTCAAACCAGGGCGACCCAGGACATCCTACGAGCAGTACTTC
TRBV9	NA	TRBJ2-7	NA	CASSVGGAGKDLEQYF	TGTGCCAGCAGCGTAGGGGGAGCGGGTAAGGATTTGGAGCAGTACTTC
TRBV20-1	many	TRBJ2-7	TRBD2	CSAPRAGGPNEQYF	TGCAGTGCACCTAGAGCGGGAGGGCCGAACGAGCAGTACTTC
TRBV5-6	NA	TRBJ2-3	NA	CASNLGTYTDTQYF	TGTGCCAGCAACTTGGGGACATACACAGATACGCAGTATTTT
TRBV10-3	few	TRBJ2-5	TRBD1	CAIGTGQETQYF	TGTGCCATTGGGACAGGCCAAGAGACCCAGTACTTC
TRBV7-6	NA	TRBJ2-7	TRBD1	CASSFYRGYEQYF	TGTGCCAGCAGCTTTTACAGGGGCTACGAGCAGTACTTC
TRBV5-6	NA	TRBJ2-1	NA	CASGREQFF	TGTGCCAGCGGGAGAGAGCAGTTCTTC
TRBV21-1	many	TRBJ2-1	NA	CASSSWTGYYNEQFF	TGTGCCAGCAGCTCGTGGACAGGTTACTACAATGAGCAGTTCTTC
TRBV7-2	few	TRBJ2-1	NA	CASSPAMIEQFF	TGTGCCAGCAGCCCGGCTATGATTGAGCAGTTCTTC
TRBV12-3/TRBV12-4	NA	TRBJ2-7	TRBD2	CASSGPGLAGHSYEQYF	TGTGCCAGCAGTGGGCCGGGACTAGCGGGACACTCCTACGAGCAGTACTTC